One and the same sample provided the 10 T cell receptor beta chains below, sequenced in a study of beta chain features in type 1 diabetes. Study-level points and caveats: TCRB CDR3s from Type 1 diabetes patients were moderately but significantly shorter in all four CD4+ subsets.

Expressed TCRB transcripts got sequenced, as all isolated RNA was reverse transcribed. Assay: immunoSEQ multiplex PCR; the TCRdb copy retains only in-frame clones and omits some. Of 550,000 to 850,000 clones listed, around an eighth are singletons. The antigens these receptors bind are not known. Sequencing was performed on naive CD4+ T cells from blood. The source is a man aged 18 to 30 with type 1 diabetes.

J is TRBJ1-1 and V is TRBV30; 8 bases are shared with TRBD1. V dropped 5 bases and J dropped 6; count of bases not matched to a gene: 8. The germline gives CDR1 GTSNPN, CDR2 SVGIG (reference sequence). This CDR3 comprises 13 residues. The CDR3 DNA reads TGTGCCTGGTTTCCAGGGGGCAACGCTGAAGCTTTCTTT. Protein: CAWFPGGNAEAFF.

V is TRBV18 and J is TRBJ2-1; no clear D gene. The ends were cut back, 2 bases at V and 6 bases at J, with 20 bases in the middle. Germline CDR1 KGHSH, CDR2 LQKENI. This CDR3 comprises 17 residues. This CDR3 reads CASSPKTADANGNEQFF. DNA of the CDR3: TGTGCCAGCTCACCAAAAACAGCCGACGCCAACGGCAATGAGCAGTTCTTC.

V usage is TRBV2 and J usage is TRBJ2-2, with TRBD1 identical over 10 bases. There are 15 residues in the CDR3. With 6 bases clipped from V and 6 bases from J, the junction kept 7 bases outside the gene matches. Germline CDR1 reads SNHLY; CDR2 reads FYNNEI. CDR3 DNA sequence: TGTGCCAGCAGCGGACAGGGGGTGATAGCCGGGGAGCTGTTTTTT. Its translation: CASSGQGVIAGELFF.

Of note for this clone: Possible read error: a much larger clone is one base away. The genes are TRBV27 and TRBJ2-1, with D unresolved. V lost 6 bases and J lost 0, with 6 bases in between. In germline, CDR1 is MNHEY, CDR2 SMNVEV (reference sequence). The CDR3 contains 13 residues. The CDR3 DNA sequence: TGTGCCAGCAGCTTAAGCTCCTACAATGAGCAGTTCTTC. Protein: CASSLSSYNEQFF.

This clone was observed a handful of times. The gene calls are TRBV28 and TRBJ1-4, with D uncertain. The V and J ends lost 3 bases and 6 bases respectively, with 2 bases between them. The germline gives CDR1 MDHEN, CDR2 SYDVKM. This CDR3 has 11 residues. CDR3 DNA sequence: TGTGCCAGCAGTTTTTATGAAAAACTGTTTTTT. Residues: CASSFYEKLFF.

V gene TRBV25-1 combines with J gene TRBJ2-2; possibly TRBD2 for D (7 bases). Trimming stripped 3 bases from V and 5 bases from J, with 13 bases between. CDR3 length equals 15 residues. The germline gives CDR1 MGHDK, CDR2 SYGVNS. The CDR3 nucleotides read TGTGCCAGCAGTGACGGGGGGCGCAGGACCGGGGAGCTGTTTTTT. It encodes CASSDGGRRTGELFF.

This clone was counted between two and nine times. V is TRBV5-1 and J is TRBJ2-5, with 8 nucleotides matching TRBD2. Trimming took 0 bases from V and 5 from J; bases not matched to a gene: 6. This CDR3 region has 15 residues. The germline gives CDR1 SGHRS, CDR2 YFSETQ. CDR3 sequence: CASSLALSGTETQYF. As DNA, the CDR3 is TGCGCCAGCAGCTTGGCCCTTAGCGGGACGGAGACCCAGTACTTC.

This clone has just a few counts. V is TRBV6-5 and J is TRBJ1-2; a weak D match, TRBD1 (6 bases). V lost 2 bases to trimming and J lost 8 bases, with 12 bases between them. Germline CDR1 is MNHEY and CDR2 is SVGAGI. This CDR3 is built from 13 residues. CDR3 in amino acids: CASSYEKGVGYTF. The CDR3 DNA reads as TGTGCCAGCAGTTACGAAAAGGGGGTAGGCTACACCTTC.

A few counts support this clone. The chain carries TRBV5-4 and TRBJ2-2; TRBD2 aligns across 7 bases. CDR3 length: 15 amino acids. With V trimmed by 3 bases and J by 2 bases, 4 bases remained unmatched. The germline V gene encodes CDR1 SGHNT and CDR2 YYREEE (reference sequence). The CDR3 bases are TGTGCCAGCAGCTGGGAGCGGGAAAACACCGGGGAGCTGTTTTTT. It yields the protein CASSWERENTGELFF.

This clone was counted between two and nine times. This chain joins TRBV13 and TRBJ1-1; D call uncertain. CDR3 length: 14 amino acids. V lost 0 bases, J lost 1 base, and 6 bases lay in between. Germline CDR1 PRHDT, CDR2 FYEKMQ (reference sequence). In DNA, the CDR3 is TGTGCCAGCAGCTTAGGACACCCGAACACTGAAGCTTTCTTT. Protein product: CASSLGHPNTEAFF.